Listed here are 8 T cell receptor beta chains from one sample, sequenced in a study of cytomegalovirus exposure and HLA in healthy donors. PCR used 60 Vbeta primers and 13 Jbeta primers. Only in-frame clones appear in the TCRdb table, and some are missing; sequencing was by immunoSEQ multiplex PCR. This sample yields 99,000 or so clones, of which roughly two thirds are seen a single time; 2.5% to 3.5% belongs to the top ten. The sequenced material came from PBMCs. These receptors were obtained from a man aged 30-40 years in good health and CMV-seronegative.

The CDR3 is CASSQTGSPLSYTF. The CDR3 coding sequence is TGTGCCAGCAGCCAGACAGGGTCTCCTCTGAGCTACACCTTC. V and J are TRBV4-2 and TRBJ1-2; 7 bases agree with TRBD1. The germline gives CDR1 LGHNA, CDR2 YNFKEQ. V lost 3 bases to trimming and J lost 9 bases; unmatched junction nucleotides: 10. This CDR3 spans 14 amino acids.

The CDR3, as DNA: TGTGCCAGTAGCACCAGGGCCAATGAGCAGTTCTTC. Amino acids: CASSTRANEQFF. The chain links TRBV19 to TRBJ2-1, with a tentative D call TRBD1 (5 bases). Germline V gives CDR1 LNHDA, CDR2 SQIVND (reference sequence). The CDR3 runs 12 residues. Between the trimmed V and J ends, which lost 6 bases and 6 bases, there was a span of 9 bases.

This clone was seen only once. The V and J genes are TRBV5-4 and TRBJ1-1; 7 positions match TRBD1. CDR3 length equals 15 residues. From germline, CDR1 is SGHNT and CDR2 YYREEE (reference sequence). V lost 2 bases and J lost 3; bases outside the gene matches: 7. CDR3 loop: CASSLSDRLDTEAFF. DNA for the CDR3: TGTGCCAGCAGCTTATCGGACAGGCTAGACACTGAAGCTTTCTTT.

The CDR3 DNA reads as TGCGCCAGCAGCTTGGTCGCAGGGGTTGTGAGGGAGACCCAGTACTTC. Residues: CASSLVAGVVRETQYF. The chain joins TRBV5-1 to TRBJ2-5; D perhaps matches TRBD1 (6 bases). The V gene lost 0 bases and the J gene lost 5 bases, with 17 bases spanning the gap. Germline V CDR1 and CDR2: SGHRS, YFSETQ. The CDR3 spans 16 residues.

The rearrangement uses TRBV9 and TRBJ2-5, with a weak D call TRBD2 (6 bases). The CDR3 covers 15 residues. Germline V gives CDR1 SGDLS, CDR2 YYNGEE. Trimming shortened V by 3 bases and J by 0 bases, and 12 bases separated the two germline ends. The CDR3 here is CASSATGAYQETQYF. The CDR3 bases are TGTGCCAGCAGCGCCACGGGAGCGTACCAAGAGACCCAGTACTTC.

The chain joins TRBV2 to TRBJ2-7; 7 nucleotides agree with TRBD1. The CDR3 sequence is 12 residues long. V lost 5 bases and J lost 7; bases outside the gene matches: 5. The germline CDR1 and CDR2 sequences are SNHLY and FYNNEI. The chain's CDR3 is CASSFTGEEQYF. The CDR3 region has the DNA TGTGCCAGCAGTTTTACAGGGGAAGAGCAGTACTTC.

The chain recombines TRBV7-3 with TRBJ2-3, with D possibly TRBD1 on 6 matching bases. Trimming left V 4 bases short and J 7 bases short, with 18 bases between. CDR1 is SGHTA and CDR2 is FQGTGA in the germline V gene. The CDR3 totals 15 residues. CDR3 nucleotide sequence: TGTGCCAGCAGCTCCAGGGGTTCGGACATTCATACGCAGTATTTT. It codes for CASSSRGSDIHTQYF.

The J gene is TRBJ2-1, the V gene TRBV9; 13 bases fit TRBD2. CDR1 SGDLS and CDR2 YYNGEE come from the germline V gene. The ends lost 4 bases at V and 10 bases at J; junction bases unmatched: 8. This CDR3 is 15 amino acids long. The CDR3 nucleotides are TGTGCCAGCAGCCCAGGACTAGCGGGAGCAGGAGAGCAGTTCTTC. Translated, it gives CASSPGLAGAGEQFF.